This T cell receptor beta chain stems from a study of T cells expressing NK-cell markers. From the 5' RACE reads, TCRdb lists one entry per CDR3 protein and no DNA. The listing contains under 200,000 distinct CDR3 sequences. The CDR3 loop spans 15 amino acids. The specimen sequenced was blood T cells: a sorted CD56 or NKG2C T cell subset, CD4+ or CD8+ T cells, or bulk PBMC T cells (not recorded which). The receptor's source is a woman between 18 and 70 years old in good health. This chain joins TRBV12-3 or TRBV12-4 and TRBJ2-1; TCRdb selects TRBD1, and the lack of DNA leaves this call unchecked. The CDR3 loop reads CASSSPGGGYNEQFF.